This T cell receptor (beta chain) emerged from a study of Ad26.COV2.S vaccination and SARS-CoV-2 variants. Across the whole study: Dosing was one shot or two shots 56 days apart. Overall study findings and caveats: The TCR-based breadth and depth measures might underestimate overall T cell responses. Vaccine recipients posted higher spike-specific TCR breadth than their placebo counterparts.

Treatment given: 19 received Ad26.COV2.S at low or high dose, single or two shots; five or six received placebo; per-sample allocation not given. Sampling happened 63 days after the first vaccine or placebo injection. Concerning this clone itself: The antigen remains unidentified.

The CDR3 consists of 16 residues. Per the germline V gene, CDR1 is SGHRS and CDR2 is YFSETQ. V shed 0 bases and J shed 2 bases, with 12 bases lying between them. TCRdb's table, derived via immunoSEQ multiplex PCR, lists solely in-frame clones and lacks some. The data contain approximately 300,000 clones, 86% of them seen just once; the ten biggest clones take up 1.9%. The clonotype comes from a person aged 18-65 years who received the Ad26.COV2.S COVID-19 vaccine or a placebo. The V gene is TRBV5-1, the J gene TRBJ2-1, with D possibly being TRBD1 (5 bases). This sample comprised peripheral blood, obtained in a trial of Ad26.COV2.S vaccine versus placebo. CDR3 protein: CASSLAGAGTYNEQFF. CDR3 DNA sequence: TGCGCCAGCAGCTTGGCCGGTGCAGGGACCTACAATGAGCAGTTCTTC.